The rows below give T cell receptor beta chains drawn from one sample of a study of shared clonotypes between healthy human individuals. Here immunoSEQ multiplex PCR was the method, and the copy in TCRdb shows in-frame clones only, minus some. The data hold 2 million to 3 million clones, with 90% to 95% observed a single time. The material sequenced was naive CD4+ T cells from PBMCs. These receptors came from a man between 18 and 29 years old in good health. Some clones in this sample may be carry-over from other donors' samples. The CDR3 runs from the conserved cysteine through the conserved F or W. Fields, in order: J gene, V gene, clone size, D gene, CDR3 protein, CDR3 DNA. The D gene is left open where the match is weak. A row's size may be missing; if present it is once, few, many or a size class.

J gene: TRBJ2-3; V gene: TRBV28; clone size: NA; D gene: TRBD2; CDR3 protein: CASSSSGGRTDTQYF; CDR3 DNA: TGTGCCAGCAGTTCCTCGGGGGGGAGGACAGATACGCAGTATTTT
J gene: TRBJ2-1; V gene: TRBV19; clone size: NA; D gene: TRBD2; CDR3 protein: CASRSSGSFRNEQFF; CDR3 DNA: TGTGCCAGTAGGTCTAGCGGGAGTTTTCGGAATGAGCAGTTCTTC
J gene: TRBJ2-7; V gene: TRBV5-4; clone size: NA; D gene: TRBD2; CDR3 protein: CASSKTSGRVDEQYF; CDR3 DNA: TGTGCCAGCAGCAAGACTAGCGGGAGGGTCGACGAGCAGTACTTC
J gene: TRBJ2-5; V gene: TRBV5-6; clone size: NA; D gene: NA; CDR3 protein: CASSLGRGYLGETQYF; CDR3 DNA: TGTGCCAGCAGCTTGGGAAGGGGGTACCTTGGGGAGACCCAGTACTTC
J gene: TRBJ2-7; V gene: TRBV9; clone size: NA; D gene: NA; CDR3 protein: CASSTDRDEQYF; CDR3 DNA: TGTGCCAGCAGCACAGACAGAGACGAGCAGTACTTC
J gene: TRBJ2-3; V gene: TRBV25-1; clone size: NA; D gene: NA; CDR3 protein: CASRTGPQDTQYF; CDR3 DNA: TGTGCCAGCAGGACGGGACCGCAGGATACGCAGTATTTT
J gene: TRBJ1-1; V gene: TRBV4-2; clone size: NA; D gene: TRBD1; CDR3 protein: CASSQDGGAQGGFF; CDR3 DNA: TGTGCCAGCAGCCAAGATGGAGGGGCACAGGGGGGTTTCTTT
J gene: TRBJ2-3; V gene: TRBV7-6; clone size: once; D gene: NA; CDR3 protein: CASSLAPEGRGSTDTQYF; CDR3 DNA: TGTGCCAGCAGCTTAGCTCCCGAGGGCAGGGGAAGCACAGATACGCAGTATTTT
J gene: TRBJ1-2; V gene: TRBV5-1; clone size: NA; D gene: TRBD1; CDR3 protein: CASSPGTGRNGYTF; CDR3 DNA: TGCGCCAGCAGCCCTGGGACAGGGAGGAATGGCTACACCTTC
J gene: TRBJ2-5; V gene: TRBV7-3; clone size: NA; D gene: NA; CDR3 protein: CASSLFNMETQYF; CDR3 DNA: TGTGCCAGCAGCTTATTCAATATGGAGACCCAGTACTTC
J gene: TRBJ1-1; V gene: TRBV7-9; clone size: NA; D gene: NA; CDR3 protein: CASSWDAGTEAFF; CDR3 DNA: TGTGCCAGCAGCTGGGATGCGGGCACTGAAGCTTTCTTT
J gene: TRBJ2-7; V gene: TRBV20-1; clone size: NA; D gene: NA; CDR3 protein: CSARENYEQYF; CDR3 DNA: TGCAGTGCTAGAGAAAATTACGAGCAGTACTTC
J gene: TRBJ2-2; V gene: TRBV9; clone size: NA; D gene: NA; CDR3 protein: CASSADSNTGELFF; CDR3 DNA: TGTGCCAGCAGCGCCGACAGTAACACCGGGGAGCTGTTTTTT
J gene: TRBJ2-3; V gene: TRBV20-1; clone size: NA; D gene: NA; CDR3 protein: CSARIPIGQYF; CDR3 DNA: TGCAGTGCTAGAATTCCGATTGGGCAGTATTTT
J gene: TRBJ1-2; V gene: TRBV7-8; clone size: NA; D gene: NA; CDR3 protein: CASSLAGNSYGYTF; CDR3 DNA: TGTGCCAGCAGCTTAGCGGGCAATTCCTATGGCTACACCTTC
J gene: TRBJ1-5; V gene: TRBV27; clone size: NA; D gene: NA; CDR3 protein: CASSLWGGSNQPQHF; CDR3 DNA: TGTGCCAGCAGTTTATGGGGGGGTAGCAATCAGCCCCAGCATTTT
J gene: TRBJ2-1; V gene: TRBV28; clone size: NA; D gene: NA; CDR3 protein: CASSLVGPTDEQFF; CDR3 DNA: TGTGCCAGCAGTTTGGTCGGGCCCACGGATGAGCAGTTCTTC
J gene: TRBJ1-4; V gene: TRBV7-9; clone size: NA; D gene: NA; CDR3 protein: CASSPFVGATNEKLFF; CDR3 DNA: TGTGCCAGCAGCCCCTTCGTCGGTGCAACTAATGAAAAACTGTTTTTT
J gene: TRBJ2-1; V gene: TRBV6-4; clone size: NA; D gene: NA; CDR3 protein: CASSDWQGRYNEQFF; CDR3 DNA: TGTGCCAGCAGTGATTGGCAGGGGAGGTACAATGAGCAGTTCTTC
J gene: TRBJ2-7; V gene: TRBV10-3; clone size: NA; D gene: TRBD2; CDR3 protein: CAISESTSGSYEQYF; CDR3 DNA: TGTGCCATCAGTGAGTCGACTAGCGGCTCCTACGAGCAGTACTTC
J gene: TRBJ2-2; V gene: TRBV11-3; clone size: few; D gene: NA; CDR3 protein: CASSNDWNTGELFF; CDR3 DNA: TGTGCCAGCAGCAACGACTGGAACACCGGGGAGCTGTTTTTT
J gene: TRBJ1-2; V gene: TRBV27; clone size: once; D gene: NA; CDR3 protein: CASSLSPGKVNGYTF; CDR3 DNA: TGTGCCAGCAGTTTATCTCCAGGGAAGGTGAATGGCTACACCTTC
J gene: TRBJ2-7; V gene: TRBV5-1; clone size: NA; D gene: TRBD2; CDR3 protein: CASSLFYSGRAYDEQYF; CDR3 DNA: TGCGCCAGCAGCCTCTTCTATAGCGGGAGGGCCTACGACGAGCAGTACTTC
J gene: TRBJ1-1; V gene: TRBV28; clone size: NA; D gene: NA; CDR3 protein: CASSFFVSSTEAFF; CDR3 DNA: TGTGCCAGCAGTTTTTTTGTCTCGAGCACTGAAGCTTTCTTT
J gene: TRBJ2-2; V gene: TRBV9; clone size: NA; D gene: NA; CDR3 protein: CASSARSGVNTGELFF; CDR3 DNA: TGTGCCAGCAGCGCCCGGTCAGGGGTGAACACCGGGGAGCTGTTTTTT
J gene: TRBJ2-3; V gene: TRBV5-1; clone size: NA; D gene: TRBD1; CDR3 protein: CASSLAVGAGGPQYF; CDR3 DNA: TGCGCCAGCAGCTTGGCGGTCGGAGCAGGGGGTCCGCAGTATTTT
J gene: TRBJ2-3; V gene: TRBV27; clone size: NA; D gene: TRBD2; CDR3 protein: CASSPWTSGIITDTQYF; CDR3 DNA: TGTGCCAGCAGCCCATGGACTAGCGGCATTATCACAGATACGCAGTATTTT
J gene: TRBJ2-2; V gene: TRBV5-4; clone size: NA; D gene: TRBD2; CDR3 protein: CASSTIAGANTGELFF; CDR3 DNA: TGTGCCAGCAGCACCATAGCGGGAGCGAACACCGGGGAGCTGTTTTTT
J gene: TRBJ1-1; V gene: TRBV5-4; clone size: NA; D gene: TRBD1; CDR3 protein: CASSLAPTGGRTEAFF; CDR3 DNA: TGTGCCAGCAGCTTGGCACCGACAGGGGGGAGAACTGAAGCTTTCTTT
J gene: TRBJ2-1; V gene: TRBV5-1; clone size: NA; D gene: TRBD2; CDR3 protein: CASSSASLLAGGPVRFNEQFF; CDR3 DNA: TGCGCCAGCAGCTCCGCCTCATTACTAGCGGGAGGGCCCGTAAGGTTCAATGAGCAGTTCTTC
J gene: TRBJ2-1; V gene: TRBV4-1; clone size: NA; D gene: NA; CDR3 protein: CASSQDQLGRYEQFF; CDR3 DNA: TGCGCCAGCAGCCAAGATCAGCTAGGGCGGTATGAGCAGTTCTTC
J gene: TRBJ2-4; V gene: TRBV29-1; clone size: NA; D gene: TRBD1; CDR3 protein: CSVPGQGGSLAKNIQYF; CDR3 DNA: TGCAGCGTCCCGGGACAGGGAGGGTCTCTAGCCAAAAACATTCAGTACTTC
J gene: TRBJ2-7; V gene: TRBV6-5; clone size: NA; D gene: TRBD2; CDR3 protein: CASRQTAGGGHEQYF; CDR3 DNA: TGTGCCAGCCGACAAACAGCGGGAGGGGGCCACGAGCAGTACTTC
J gene: TRBJ2-7; V gene: TRBV5-4; clone size: NA; D gene: NA; CDR3 protein: CASRAGSYSYEQYF; CDR3 DNA: TGTGCCAGCAGGGCGGGCTCCTACTCCTACGAGCAGTACTTC
J gene: TRBJ2-6; V gene: TRBV2; clone size: NA; D gene: TRBD1; CDR3 protein: CASSWGQLSGANVLTF; CDR3 DNA: TGTGCCAGCAGCTGGGGACAGCTCTCTGGGGCCAACGTCCTGACTTTC
J gene: TRBJ1-5; V gene: TRBV27; clone size: NA; D gene: TRBD1; CDR3 protein: CASSPLAGQGNQPQHF; CDR3 DNA: TGTGCCAGCAGTCCCCTTGCGGGACAGGGGAATCAGCCCCAGCATTTT
J gene: TRBJ2-7; V gene: TRBV29-1; clone size: once; D gene: TRBD1; CDR3 protein: CSAATGYSYEQYF; CDR3 DNA: TGCAGCGCCGCGACAGGGTACTCCTACGAGCAGTACTTC
J gene: TRBJ2-3; V gene: TRBV7-3; clone size: NA; D gene: NA; CDR3 protein: CASSLGLNAGTDTQYF; CDR3 DNA: TGTGCCAGCAGCCTTGGACTCAACGCTGGCACAGATACGCAGTATTTT
J gene: TRBJ1-2; V gene: TRBV19; clone size: few; D gene: NA; CDR3 protein: CASSAAHPNYGYTF; CDR3 DNA: TGTGCCAGTAGTGCCGCGCACCCAAACTATGGCTACACCTTC
J gene: TRBJ1-2; V gene: TRBV7-2; clone size: NA; D gene: NA; CDR3 protein: CASSLARDYGYTF; CDR3 DNA: TGTGCCAGCAGCTTAGCCAGAGACTATGGCTACACCTTC
J gene: TRBJ2-1; V gene: TRBV9; clone size: NA; D gene: NA; CDR3 protein: CASSVGQVVDEQFF; CDR3 DNA: TGTGCCAGCAGCGTAGGACAGGTTGTCGATGAGCAGTTCTTC
J gene: TRBJ2-3; V gene: TRBV19; clone size: NA; D gene: NA; CDR3 protein: CASSIQRTPAVTQYF; CDR3 DNA: TGTGCCAGTAGTATCCAGCGGACCCCAGCAGTTACGCAGTATTTT